This TCR beta chain was recovered during a study of CD8 T cells in Susac syndrome. The RNA input was about 0.45 to 1 ug, and it was reverse transcribed with random hexamers. The CDR3 of TCR beta was amplified by immunoSEQ multiplex PCR across 54 Vbeta and 13 Jbeta. A single record per CDR3 protein comes from TCRdb applying MiXCR to the immunoSEQ multiplex PCR reads. The sample has some 170,000 distinct CDR3 sequences; about 94% are singletons. This CDR3 contains 15 residues. Germline assignment: CDR1 SGHTA and CDR2 FQGNSA. V lost 6 bases, J lost 2 bases, and 16 bases lay in between. Sequencing input: CD4+ T cells from PBMCs. This receptor was identified in a human donor in good health. The chain couples TRBV7-2 to TRBJ2-5; the D gene is possibly TRBD1 (6 bases). The CDR3: CASRNQGGVQETQYF. The CDR3 DNA reads as TGTGCCAGCAGAAACCAAGGGGGTGTACAAGAGACCCAGTACTTC.